These T cell receptor beta chains were read from a single sample in a study of CD4 T cells in relation to SARS-CoV-2 and coronaviruses. The repertoire was sequenced with immunoSEQ multiplex PCR; TCRdb's copy has only in-frame clones and lacks some. The sample includes about 21,000 clones, around 80% of them seen just once. Antigens of these TCRs are unknown. Sequencing was performed on CD4+ T cells from PBMCs, cultured in vitro. These TCRs come from a human donor in good health. Each CDR3 is given with its conserved first and last residue. Fields, in order: CDR3 DNA, CDR3 protein, D gene, J gene, clone size, V gene. A D gene is named only where the DNA matches it firmly. The size field is filled for only some rows; it gives once, few, many or a size class.

cdr3_nt: TGTGCCATCAGTGAGTCAAGGGACGAGCAGTACTTC
cdr3_aa: CAISESRDEQYF
d_call: NA
j_call: TRBJ2-7
clone_size: NA
v_call: TRBV10-3

cdr3_nt: TGTGCCAGCGGGGCCCCAGACAAGTTAGGGGACACCATATATTTT
cdr3_aa: CASGAPDKLGDTIYF
d_call: NA
j_call: TRBJ1-3
clone_size: once
v_call: TRBV7-8

cdr3_nt: TGCGCCAGCAGCCAAGATTTTAGGGGGACTATCGGGGTCTATGGCTACACCTTC
cdr3_aa: CASSQDFRGTIGVYGYTF
d_call: NA
j_call: TRBJ1-2
clone_size: few
v_call: TRBV4-1

cdr3_nt: TGTGCCATCAGTGAGAAGGAGACCCAGTACTTC
cdr3_aa: CAISEKETQYF
d_call: NA
j_call: TRBJ2-5
clone_size: NA
v_call: TRBV10-3

cdr3_nt: TGTGCCAGCAGCTTACCAGGGGATTACGGCTACACCTTC
cdr3_aa: CASSLPGDYGYTF
d_call: NA
j_call: TRBJ1-2
clone_size: NA
v_call: TRBV5-4

cdr3_nt: TGTGCCAGCAGCTATGGACAGGCTTTAAACACCGGGGAGCTGTTTTTT
cdr3_aa: CASSYGQALNTGELFF
d_call: TRBD1
j_call: TRBJ2-2
clone_size: NA
v_call: TRBV5-6

cdr3_nt: TGTGCCAGCAGCAAAACAGGGGGCAGACTAGCGGGAGAATCGCACGGGGAGACCCAGTACTTC
cdr3_aa: CASSKTGGRLAGESHGETQYF
d_call: NA
j_call: TRBJ2-5
clone_size: few
v_call: TRBV21-1

cdr3_nt: TGCGCCAGCAGCTGGACGACAGGGTTTGGGAACACCGGGGAGCTGTTTTTT
cdr3_aa: CASSWTTGFGNTGELFF
d_call: TRBD1
j_call: TRBJ2-2
clone_size: few
v_call: TRBV5-1

cdr3_nt: TGTGCCAGCAGCTTCCGAGGCAGGGTCAATCAGCCCCAGCATTTT
cdr3_aa: CASSFRGRVNQPQHF
d_call: NA
j_call: TRBJ1-5
clone_size: few
v_call: TRBV27

cdr3_nt: TGTGCCAGCAGCCAACCTATACCGGGACTAGCGGGTTACAATGAGCAGTTCTTC
cdr3_aa: CASSQPIPGLAGYNEQFF
d_call: TRBD2
j_call: TRBJ2-1
clone_size: NA
v_call: TRBV4-2